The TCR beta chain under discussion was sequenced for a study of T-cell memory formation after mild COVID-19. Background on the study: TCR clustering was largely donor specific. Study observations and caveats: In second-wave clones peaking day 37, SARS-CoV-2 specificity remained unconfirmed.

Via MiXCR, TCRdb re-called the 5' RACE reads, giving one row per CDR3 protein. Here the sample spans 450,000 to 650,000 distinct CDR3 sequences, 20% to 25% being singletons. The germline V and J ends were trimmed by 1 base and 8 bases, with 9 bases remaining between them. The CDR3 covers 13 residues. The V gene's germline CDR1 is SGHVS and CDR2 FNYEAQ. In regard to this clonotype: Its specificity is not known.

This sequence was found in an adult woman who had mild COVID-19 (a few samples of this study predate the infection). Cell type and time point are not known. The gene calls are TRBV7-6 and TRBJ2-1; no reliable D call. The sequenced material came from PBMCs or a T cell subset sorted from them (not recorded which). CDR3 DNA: TGTGCCAGCAGCTTAGATGCTTCGGATGAGCAGTTCTTC. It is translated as CASSLDASDEQFF.